The 9 T cell receptor beta chains reported below all come from one sample, sequenced in a study of cytomegalovirus exposure and HLA in healthy donors. PCR primers comprised 60 Vbeta and 13 Jbeta primers. TCRdb's table, derived via immunoSEQ multiplex PCR, lists solely in-frame clones and lacks some. Here the sample spans approximately 150,000 clones, around 82% being singletons. Source material: PBMCs. Source of these receptors: a man aged 45-60 years in good health and CMV-seropositive.

This clone was counted only a few times. V is TRBV7-2 and J is TRBJ2-3; D is uncertain. CDR1 is SGHTA and CDR2 is FQGNSA in the germline V gene. V lost 1 base, J lost 3 bases, and 5 bases lay in between. This CDR3 has 13 amino acids. CDR3 nucleotides: TGTGCCAGCAGCTTAGAACAGACAGATACGCAGTATTTT. This encodes CASSLEQTDTQYF.

This clone was detected only once. The rearrangement uses TRBV14 and TRBJ2-7; a possible D gene is TRBD2 (5 bases). The ends were cut back, 0 bases at V and 1 base at J, with 13 bases in the middle. Per germline, CDR1 SGHDN and CDR2 FVKESK. This CDR3 comprises 16 residues. The CDR3 loop is CASSQDSGFESYEQYF. CDR3 coding DNA: TGTGCCAGCAGCCAAGATTCGGGGTTTGAATCCTACGAGCAGTACTTC.

The rearrangement uses TRBV7-3 and TRBJ2-5; 13 positions agree with TRBD2. The length of the CDR3 is 16 residues. Trimming removed 5 bases from V and 5 bases from J; junction bases left unmatched: 8. Germline CDR1 is SGHTA and CDR2 is FQGTGA. Here the CDR3 reads CASSRTSGGAGETQYF. The CDR3 DNA follows: TGTGCCAGCAGCCGAACTAGCGGGGGGGCGGGGGAGACCCAGTACTTC.

This clone was seen once. The rearrangement links TRBV9 to TRBJ2-1; tentative D call: TRBD2 (6 bases). CDR3 length: 17 amino acids. Germline V gene data show CDR1 as SGDLS and CDR2 as YYNGEE. Trimming took off 4 bases at V and 0 bases at J, with 17 bases between the two ends. CDR3 in amino acids: CASSPRPGAVSYNEQFF. The CDR3, as DNA: TGTGCCAGCAGCCCCAGGCCGGGAGCGGTCTCCTACAATGAGCAGTTCTTC.

The chain couples TRBV4-3 to TRBJ2-1, with TRBD2 identical over 7 bases. Germline values: CDR1 LGHNA, CDR2 YSLEER. The CDR3 sequence is 16 residues long. V shed 0 bases and J 4 bases; nucleotides not matched to a gene: 6. The CDR3: CASSQDFSGPYNEQFF. The CDR3 DNA reads TGCGCCAGCAGCCAAGATTTTAGCGGGCCTTACAATGAGCAGTTCTTC.

V and J are TRBV5-4 and TRBJ1-1, with 8 bases fitting TRBD1. V shed 1 base and J 7 bases; nucleotides not matched to a gene: 9. Germline V gives CDR1 SGHNT, CDR2 YYREEE (reference sequence). The CDR3 is made up of 15 amino acids. CDR3: CASSLWPGGSDEAFF. Here the CDR3 DNA reads TGTGCCAGCAGCTTGTGGCCAGGGGGCTCGGATGAAGCTTTCTTT. Full variable domain (remainder filled in from reference TRBV5-4 and TRBJ1-1): ETGVTQSPTHLIKTRGQQVTLRCSSQSGHNTVSWYQQALGQGPQFIFQYYREEENGRGNFPPRFSGLQFPNYSSELNVNALELDDSALYLCASSLWPGGSDEAFFGQGTRLTVV.

This clone was detected once. This rearrangement joins TRBV5-6 to TRBJ2-5, with TRBD1 as a possible D gene (6 bases). Germline V gives CDR1 SGHDT, CDR2 YYEEEE. Trimming pared 4 bases from V and 4 bases from J, leaving 11 bases between. The CDR3 covers 13 residues. As DNA, the CDR3 is TGTGCCAGCAGCCTACAGGGAAGAGAGACCCAGTACTTC. Translation gives CASSLQGRETQYF.

V usage is TRBV18 and J usage is TRBJ1-2, with TRBD1 matching over 9 bases. The CDR3 has 13 residues. The germline CDR1 and CDR2 sequences are KGHSH and LQKENI. V was clipped by 6 bases and J by 7 bases; unmatched bases: 6. The CDR3 sequence: CASSWDRESGYTF. The CDR3 nucleotides read TGTGCCAGCTCGTGGGACAGGGAAAGTGGCTACACCTTC.

The count of this clone is one. The chain employs TRBV5-6 and TRBJ1-6, with 10 nucleotides matching TRBD1. V shed 3 bases and J 8 bases; nucleotides not matched to a gene: 5. The CDR3 has 15 amino acids. Germline CDR1 SGHDT, CDR2 YYEEEE. The CDR3 sequence is CASSWGGTGDSPLHF. The CDR3 coding sequence is TGTGCCAGCAGCTGGGGTGGGACAGGGGATTCACCCCTCCACTTT.